Shown below are 32 T cell receptor beta chains from a single sample sequenced in a study of CD8 T cells in ankylosing spondylitis. TCRdb re-derived calls from the 5' RACE reads in MiXCR, one entry per CDR3 protein. The table includes about 42,000 distinct CDR3 sequences, under 5% detected once. Material: blood, either unsorted or a sorted T cell fraction (not recorded which). These receptors were obtained from a female donor with ankylosing spondylitis or in good health (not recorded which).

Many counts were recorded for this clonotype. V and J are TRBV9 and TRBJ1-3; no firm D call. This CDR3 has 15 residues. V was clipped by 0 bases and J by 0 bases, with 7 bases between them. The germline gives CDR1 SGDLS, CDR2 YYNGEE. The CDR3 sequence is CASSVESASGNTIYF. CDR3 nucleotides: TGTGCCAGCAGCGTAGAGTCTGCCTCTGGAAACACCATATATTTT.

This clonotype was seen ten or more times. The chain couples TRBV9 to TRBJ1-4, with D unresolved. CDR1 is SGDLS, CDR2 YYNGEE, per germline. The V end was cut by 0 bases, the J end by 0 bases, with 6 bases between. This CDR3 is 15 amino acids long. The CDR3 region has the DNA TGTGCCAGCAGCGTAGCGGTTTCAACTAATGAAAAACTGTTTTTT. Its translation: CASSVAVSTNEKLFF.

The sample holds many counts of this clonotype. The J gene is TRBJ2-7, the V gene TRBV9, with 10 bases matching TRBD2. This CDR3 is 15 amino acids long. Germline assignment: CDR1 SGDLS and CDR2 YYNGEE. The junction had 6 bases not matched to a gene; V was cut back by 4 bases and J by 2 bases. CDR3 DNA sequence: TGTGCCAGCAGCCCGCGGACTAGCGGCACCTACGAGCAGTACTTC. The encoded protein is CASSPRTSGTYEQYF.

At least ten counts were recorded for this clonotype. The chain recombines TRBV9 with TRBJ1-6; D is perhaps TRBD1 (5 bases). Germline lookup yields CDR1 SGDLS and CDR2 YYNGEE. V shed 5 bases and J shed 7 bases, with 13 bases lying between them. The CDR3 loop spans 14 amino acids. CDR3 DNA sequence: TGTGCCAGCAGTCCCGAGGGGATAAATTCACCCCTCCACTTT. Residues: CASSPEGINSPLHF.

In this sample, this clonotype is medium-sized. The CDR3 is CASSPMTGGGGYGYTF. CDR3 coding DNA: TGTGCCAGCAGCCCGATGACAGGGGGCGGGGGATATGGCTACACCTTC. The chain couples TRBV9 to TRBJ1-2, with 10 positions matching TRBD1. The length of the CDR3 is 16 residues. V was clipped by 4 bases and J by 5 bases; unmatched bases: 11. CDR1 is SGDLS, CDR2 YYNGEE, per germline.

This clonotype was recorded many times. The chain combines TRBV9 with TRBJ2-3; D gene uncertain. Trimming pared 3 bases from V and 10 bases from J, leaving 15 bases between. Germline V gene sequence: CDR1 SGDLS, CDR2 YYNGEE. CDR3 length: 13 amino acids. The CDR3: CASSAAATPAQYF. CDR3 nucleotide sequence: TGTGCCAGCAGCGCCGCCGCCACTCCGGCGCAGTATTTT.

CDR3 sequence reads: CASSQGSSYNEQFF. CDR3 coding DNA: TGTGCCAGCAGCCAAGGGAGCTCCTACAATGAGCAGTTCTTC. The chain links TRBV9 to TRBJ2-1; the D gene is possibly TRBD2 (5 bases). The CDR3 has 14 residues. Germline V gives CDR1 SGDLS, CDR2 YYNGEE. Trimming shortened V by 4 bases and J by 0 bases, and 8 bases separated the two germline ends.

This clonotype was recorded at least ten times. The V and J genes are TRBV9 and TRBJ2-1; D not certain. Germline CDR1 is SGDLS and CDR2 is YYNGEE. V gave up 0 bases and J gave up 6 bases, with 7 bases separating them. The CDR3 contains 13 residues. CDR3 region: CASSVGVGNEQFF. The CDR3 region has the DNA TGTGCCAGCAGCGTAGGGGTTGGCAATGAGCAGTTCTTC.

This clonotype was recorded many times. The genes are TRBV9 and TRBJ2-3; TRBD2 matches at 7 bases. V lost 3 bases to trimming and J lost 9 bases; unmatched junction nucleotides: 10. The CDR3 has 14 amino acids. Germline CDR1 is SGDLS and CDR2 is YYNGEE. CDR3 sequence reads: CASSAGTIEATQYF. The CDR3, as DNA: TGTGCCAGCAGCGCCGGGACTATTGAGGCGACGCAGTATTTT.

This clonotype was counted at least ten times. The rearrangement uses TRBV9 and TRBJ1-1; D is unclear. The CDR3 runs 15 residues. Per the germline V gene, CDR1 is SGDLS and CDR2 is YYNGEE. V lost 4 bases and J lost 1, with 14 bases in between. The CDR3, as DNA: TGTGCCAGCAGCCCGAGAGCGTGGACGAACACTGAAGCTTTCTTT. Amino acid sequence: CASSPRAWTNTEAFF.

In its sample, this clonotype was seen many times. This chain joins TRBV9 and TRBJ2-1; 12 bases fit TRBD2. V gave up 3 bases and J gave up 6 bases; unmatched junction bases: 4. The germline V gene encodes CDR1 SGDLS and CDR2 YYNGEE. CDR3 length: 15 amino acids. CDR3 bases: TGTGCCAGCAGCGCTCTAGCGGGGGGGGGCAATGAGCAGTTCTTC. This encodes CASSALAGGGNEQFF.

In its sample, this clonotype was seen many times. The chain links TRBV9 to TRBJ2-5; a weak D match, TRBD1 (6 bases). V lost 0 bases to trimming and J lost 0 bases, with 12 bases between them. The CDR3 contains 16 residues. Germline CDR1 and CDR2: SGDLS and YYNGEE. The CDR3 coding sequence is TGTGCCAGCAGCGTAGACCCCAGGGGAGACCAAGAGACCCAGTACTTC. Its translation: CASSVDPRGDQETQYF.

This clonotype appeared many times. The rearrangement joins TRBV9 to TRBJ1-6; 7 bases align to TRBD1. The CDR3 consists of 14 residues. The trim removed 3 bases at V and 8 bases at J, leaving 5 bases unmatched. Germline V gene sequence: CDR1 SGDLS, CDR2 YYNGEE. CDR3 sequence: CASSETGFHSPLHF. The CDR3 DNA reads TGTGCCAGCAGCGAGACAGGGTTTCATTCACCCCTCCACTTT.

This clonotype was seen at least ten times. CDR3 nucleotide sequence: TGTGCCAGCAGCCAGGAAGCCTCTGGGGCCAACGTCCTGACTTTC. Translated: CASSQEASGANVLTF. This sequence joins TRBV9 and TRBJ2-6; D remains ambiguous. Germline V CDR1 and CDR2: SGDLS, YYNGEE. V was cut by 4 bases and J by 0 bases, with 8 bases left in between. This CDR3 is built from 15 residues.

This clonotype was counted ten times or more. CDR3 sequence: CASSAGTGGYGYTF. CDR3 nucleotide sequence: TGTGCCAGCAGCGCCGGGACAGGGGGCTATGGCTACACCTTC. The V gene is TRBV9, the J gene TRBJ1-2, with 11 bases lining up with TRBD1. Germline CDR1 reads SGDLS; CDR2 reads YYNGEE. The CDR3 is 14 amino acids. The V gene end was trimmed by 3 bases and the J gene end by 4 bases; junction bases not matched to a gene: 2.

This clonotype was recorded once. The rearrangement joins TRBV9 to TRBJ1-1; D may be TRBD1 (6 bases). The V end lost 6 bases, the J end lost 4 bases, and 19 bases lay between the germline ends. The CDR3 sequence is 15 residues long. The germline V gene encodes CDR1 SGDLS and CDR2 YYNGEE. The CDR3 loop reads CASTLLGGAATEAFF. Here the CDR3 DNA reads TGTGCCAGCACCCTCCTCGGGGGCGCGGCCACTGAAGCTTTCTTT.

This clonotype was counted many times. The CDR3 reads CASSVDGGPEAFF. The CDR3 region has the DNA TGTGCCAGCAGCGTAGACGGGGGGCCTGAAGCTTTCTTT. V usage is TRBV9 and J usage is TRBJ1-1, with D perhaps matching TRBD1 (6 bases). Germline CDR1 is SGDLS and CDR2 is YYNGEE. This CDR3 spans 13 amino acids. Trimming shortened V by 0 bases and J by 6 bases, and 9 bases separated the two germline ends.

In this sample, this clonotype turned up many times. V usage is TRBV9 and J usage is TRBJ2-7; TRBD1 aligns across 9 bases. Germline trimming cut 2 bases from V and 1 base from J; bases unmatched to any gene: 4. CDR1 SGDLS and CDR2 YYNGEE come from the germline V gene. This CDR3 is built from 15 residues. The CDR3 spells CASSVGQGRSYEQYF. The CDR3 DNA sequence: TGTGCCAGCAGCGTCGGACAGGGGAGGTCCTACGAGCAGTACTTC.

This clonotype was counted at least ten times. This rearrangement joins TRBV9 to TRBJ1-1; no clear D. Germline values: CDR1 SGDLS, CDR2 YYNGEE. V was trimmed by 1 base and J by 2 bases, leaving 12 bases between them. The CDR3 consists of 15 residues. This chain's CDR3 is CASSVRAGGNTEAFF. The CDR3 DNA follows: TGTGCCAGCAGCGTAAGGGCCGGAGGAAACACTGAAGCTTTCTTT.

This clonotype was seen at least ten times. This chain connects TRBV9 to TRBJ2-5; 7 positions agree with TRBD2. V lost 4 bases and J lost 1; bases outside the gene matches: 4. This CDR3 is built from 14 residues. Germline V gene data show CDR1 as SGDLS and CDR2 as YYNGEE. CDR3 protein: CASSQGGGQETQYF. The CDR3 DNA reads as TGTGCCAGCAGCCAAGGCGGGGGCCAAGAGACCCAGTACTTC.

This clonotype appeared many times. The rearrangement links TRBV9 to TRBJ2-1; D remains ambiguous. CDR1 is SGDLS, CDR2 YYNGEE, per germline. This CDR3 has 15 residues. The V and J ends lost 2 bases and 0 bases respectively, with 9 bases between them. The CDR3 sequence: CASSVTQSSYNEQFF. CDR3 sequence (DNA): TGTGCCAGCAGCGTCACCCAGAGCTCCTACAATGAGCAGTTCTTC.

Many counts were recorded for this clonotype. The chain recombines TRBV9 with TRBJ2-7; TRBD1 aligns across 7 bases. CDR3 length: 15 amino acids. Germline trimming cut 0 bases from V and 0 bases from J; bases unmatched to any gene: 3. Per the germline V gene, CDR1 is SGDLS and CDR2 is YYNGEE. CDR3 region: CASSVGNRGSYEQYF. The CDR3 DNA follows: TGTGCCAGCAGCGTAGGAAACAGGGGCTCCTACGAGCAGTACTTC.

This clonotype appeared many times. J is TRBJ1-1 and V is TRBV9; D unclear. V gave up 0 bases and J gave up 4 bases, with 7 bases separating them. The CDR3 totals 13 residues. Germline V gives CDR1 SGDLS, CDR2 YYNGEE. The CDR3 DNA is TGTGCCAGCAGCGTAGCGGGCAGCACTGAAGCTTTCTTT. Its protein product is CASSVAGSTEAFF.

There are many counts of this clonotype. J is TRBJ2-5 and V is TRBV9, with 8 bases matching TRBD2. V gave up 0 bases and J gave up 1 base; unmatched junction bases: 2. The germline gives CDR1 SGDLS, CDR2 YYNGEE. This CDR3 contains 15 residues. The CDR3, as DNA: TGTGCCAGCAGCGTAGTCGGGGGGGTCCAAGAGACCCAGTACTTC. This encodes CASSVVGGVQETQYF.

This clonotype was seen repeatedly, ten times or more. The chain recombines TRBV9 with TRBJ2-1, with 9 positions matching TRBD2. The CDR3 spans 16 residues. Trimming removed 4 bases from V and 8 bases from J; junction bases left unmatched: 13. Germline CDR1 reads SGDLS; CDR2 reads YYNGEE. The CDR3 reads CASSSSPWAGGHEQFF. The CDR3 bases are TGTGCCAGCAGCTCATCCCCTTGGGCGGGGGGGCATGAGCAGTTCTTC.

This clonotype was detected many times. This sequence joins TRBV9 and TRBJ1-4; no definite D call. CDR1 and CDR2 from the germline V gene are SGDLS and YYNGEE. The V gene lost 0 bases and the J gene lost 8 bases, with 17 bases spanning the gap. This CDR3 has 16 amino acids. The CDR3 nucleotides read TGTGCCAGCAGCGTAGATGCGGGGAATCGCGGAGAAAAACTGTTTTTT. Protein product: CASSVDAGNRGEKLFF.

This clonotype has a count of ten or more. The CDR3 spells CASSVGQDNSPLHF. The DNA for the CDR3 is TGTGCCAGCAGCGTAGGTCAGGATAATTCACCCCTCCACTTT. The genes are TRBV9 and TRBJ1-6; D remains ambiguous. Deletions cut 0 bases from V and 5 bases from J, with 6 bases between. The CDR3 runs 14 residues. The germline V gene has CDR1 SGDLS and CDR2 YYNGEE.

This clonotype was detected many times. The chain employs TRBV9 and TRBJ1-3, with 7 bases fitting TRBD1. The CDR3 runs 16 residues. V lost 3 bases to trimming and J lost 4 bases; unmatched junction nucleotides: 10. The germline gives CDR1 SGDLS, CDR2 YYNGEE. The CDR3 loop is CASSAQTGKRGNTIYF. Written as DNA, the CDR3 is TGTGCCAGCAGCGCGCAGACAGGGAAACGAGGAAACACCATATATTTT.

This clonotype was observed many times. This chain joins TRBV9 and TRBJ2-1; TRBD1 agrees at 10 bases. CDR3 length: 17 residues. V shed 3 bases and J 3 bases; nucleotides not matched to a gene: 9. The V gene's germline CDR1 is SGDLS and CDR2 YYNGEE. For the CDR3, the DNA is TGTGCCAGCAGCGCGTTCGACAGGGGGCGCGTCTACAATGAGCAGTTCTTC. This translates into CASSAFDRGRVYNEQFF.

This clonotype was counted many times. CDR3 loop: CASSFRDFHNEKLFF. For the CDR3, the DNA is TGTGCCAGCAGCTTCCGGGACTTTCACAATGAAAAACTGTTTTTT. J is TRBJ1-4 and V is TRBV9; a weak D match, TRBD1 (5 bases). The CDR3 has 15 residues. CDR1 is SGDLS, CDR2 YYNGEE, per germline. Trimming removed 4 bases from V and 5 bases from J, with 15 bases in between.

This clonotype occurred many times. This sequence joins TRBV9 and TRBJ2-3, with 8 bases matching TRBD1. This CDR3 has 15 amino acids. Germline V gene data show CDR1 as SGDLS and CDR2 as YYNGEE. The V and J ends lost 1 base and 6 bases, in that order; junction bases with no gene match: 7. The CDR3: CASSVNSQGADTQYF. CDR3 nucleotide sequence: TGTGCCAGCAGCGTAAATAGTCAGGGGGCCGATACGCAGTATTTT.

This clonotype was recorded at least ten times. The V call is TRBV9, the J call TRBJ1-1; D is possibly TRBD1 (5 bases). This CDR3 region has 13 residues. From germline, CDR1 is SGDLS and CDR2 YYNGEE. Trimming cost V 4 bases and J 7 bases, with 14 bases left between them. CDR3 sequence (DNA): TGTGCCAGCAGCCTCAGTGGGGACGGTGAAGCTTTCTTT. Encoded protein: CASSLSGDGEAFF.